The following is a TCR beta chain sequence with its context. The assay was immunoSEQ multiplex PCR, and TCRdb's table has in-frame clones only and misses some. The data hold 60,000 to 75,000 clones, with nearly 85% observed a single time. This record comes from a study of control samples from healthy donors and cancer patients. Material: blood. The receptor comes from a man aged 50-60 years in good health.

CDR3 coding DNA: TGTGCCAGCAGCGAAGGGGGCAGCTATGGCTACACCTTC. This gives the protein CASSEGGSYGYTF. This chain joins TRBV7-9 and TRBJ1-2, with 7 bases identical to TRBD1. Per the germline V gene, CDR1 is SEHNR and CDR2 is FQNEAQ (reference sequence). The CDR3 spans 13 residues. Trimming took 5 bases from V and 4 from J; bases not matched to a gene: 4.